This T cell receptor beta chain appears in the sequencing data of a study of human T cells and chemical hapten exposure (dated by TCRdb to the early 2020s). Study-level background: For sensitization, 2% DPC in acetone was applied to a 2 cm by 2 cm area of upper inner arm skin. Weekly therapeutic DPC doses were additionally applied to the scalp of patients throughout the approximately 23-week study period. Patch testing was done on the upper back using Finn chambers containing 0.01% DPC, and results were scored after 6 days according to International Contact Dermatitis Research Group standards. The mostly female patient cohort included alopecia areata with under or over 50% scalp involvement, alopecia totalis and alopecia universalis. Libraries were pooled for sequencing, and per-sample TCR yields varied mainly because of small differences in library volumes within the pool. In alopecia patients, the study followed how the peripheral blood TCR repertoire changed in vivo over primary and secondary sensitization to diphenylcyclopropenone (DPC), a hapten. Blood samples were taken from patients before sensitization (week 0) and at 2, 6 and about 24 weeks after DPC sensitization. For TCR sequencing, blood came from 25 to 35 alopecia patients at anywhere from one to four time points (pre-sensitization, 2, 6 and 24 weeks). Overall study outcomes, separate from this receptor: The number of TCRs above 1 in 1000 frequency did not change with DPC sensitization; there was no evidence of global repertoire structure alterations. After repeated subsampling, changes were observed in the strength of the expansion versus patch-test correlation and in the threshold at which the correlation became significant. Expanded TCRs formed significantly more large CDR3 similarity clusters than pre-sensitization or healthy control sets, consistent with antigen-driven responses. All patients had alopecia, a presumed autoimmune disease, so their immune response might differ from that of healthy individuals. Patch test score correlated positively with the number of PT1 expanded TCRs, reaching significance at thresholds 8, 16 and 32 but not at 4.

Explained via the paper, the time point label denotes: patch test 1, 2 weeks after DPC sensitization. The treatment or condition label of this sample denotes: therapeutic diphenylcyclopropenone sensitization with weekly scalp DPC. At every patch-test visit, the blood draw took place before the patch test was put on. Patients were considered eligible if aged 18 to 70, diagnosed with alopecia and deemed suitable for DPC therapy, and patients were excluded if pregnant. Total RNA was extracted from unfractionated whole blood that had been collected in Tempus Blood RNA tubes. Inclusive of the bounding cysteine and phenylalanine, the CDR3 is 12 residues long. Just CDR3 DNA is preserved here, 36 bases in frame from base 1. Reading the germline V gene gives CDR1 SGDLS and CDR2 YYNGEE. V trim: 3 bases; J trim: 5 bases; unmatched bases: 1. Library preparation employed RACE. TCRdb shows the sequencer as NextSeq 500. Library preparation attached unique molecular identifiers to individual cDNA molecules for quantitative, reproducible TCR counting. Both TCR alpha and TCR beta chains were sequenced from each blood RNA sample. The source study handled its data this way. The median number of TCRs per sample was approximately 93,000, ranging from about 20,000 to 750,000. V, J and CDR3 annotation of the TCR reads was carried out using the Decombinator software suite. Every sample was subsampled to the same number of TCRs (28,000) for the PS versus PT1 abundance plots. Expanded TCRs were defined as absent before sensitization and observed at least eight times at the 2-week time point. The public reads were run again by TCRdb, first through fastp at Q25 and then through MiXCR, and only productive beta chains were kept. CDR3 protein sequences are deduplicated, and each keeps its most common genes and DNA. These V and J calls derive from TCRdb rather than the authors' analysis. The sample profile shows fewer than 500,000 distinct CDR3 sequences; around 4.8% of them were found once. The ten largest clones capture approximately 2.3% of the sample.

This clonotype was observed at least ten times. Its antigen remains undetermined. No per-base quality is available; no much larger clone lies one base away. The source material was whole blood, sampled in connection with sensitization to the hapten diphenylcyclopropenone (DPC). This receptor chain uses TRBV9 and TRBJ2-5; a stretch of 7 junction bases matches TRBD2. The receptor's source is a woman aged 45-60 years with alopecia areata. Some clones in this sample may be carry-over from other donors' samples. The sequenced DNA: TGTGCCAGCAGCGAGGGAGGGGAGACCCAGTACTTC. It encodes CASSEGGETQYF.